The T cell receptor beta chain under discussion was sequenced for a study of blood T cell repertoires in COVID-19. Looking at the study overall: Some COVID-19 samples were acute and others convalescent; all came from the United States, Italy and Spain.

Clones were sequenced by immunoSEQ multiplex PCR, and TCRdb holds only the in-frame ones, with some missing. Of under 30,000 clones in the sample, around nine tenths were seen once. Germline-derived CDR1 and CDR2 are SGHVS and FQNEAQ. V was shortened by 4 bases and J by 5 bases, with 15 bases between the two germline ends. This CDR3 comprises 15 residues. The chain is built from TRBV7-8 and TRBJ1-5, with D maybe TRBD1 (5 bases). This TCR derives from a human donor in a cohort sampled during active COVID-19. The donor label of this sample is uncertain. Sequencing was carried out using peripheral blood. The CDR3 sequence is CASSSDQGRDQPQHF. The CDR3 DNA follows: TGTGCCAGCAGCTCAGATCAGGGTAGGGATCAGCCCCAGCATTTT.